Described below is a single T cell receptor (beta chain) sequence and its context. V was clipped by 1 base and J by 2 bases, with 6 bases between them. The V gene's germline CDR1 is GTSNPN and CDR2 SVGIG (reference sequence). This CDR3 has 13 amino acids. The data originate from a study of control samples from healthy donors and cancer patients. Assay: immunoSEQ multiplex PCR; the TCRdb copy retains only in-frame clones and omits some. The sample carries about 410,000 clones, roughly 90% recorded once. The rearrangement uses TRBV30 and TRBJ1-3; D possibly corresponds to TRBD1 (5 bases). The source is a man between 35 and 55 years old with head and neck cancer. The sequenced material came from PBMCs. The CDR3 region is CAWSGGAGNTIYF. Written as DNA, the CDR3 is TGTGCCTGGAGTGGGGGGGCTGGAAACACCATATATTTT. The entire variable domain, with the rest obtained from reference TRBV30 and TRBJ1-3, is as follows: SQTIHQWPATLVQPVGSPLSLECTVEGTSNPNLYWYRQAAGRGLQLLFYSVGIGQISSEVPQNLSASRPQDRQFILSSKKLLLSDSGFYLCAWSGGAGNTIYFGEGSWLTVV.